The sample holds one count of the clone carrying this TCR beta chain. Indicated treatment: some 20 received Ad26.COV2.S at low or high dose, single or two shots; about five received placebo; per-sample allocation not given. It was on day 63 after the first vaccine or placebo injection that samples were taken. Built on an Ad26 vector, the vaccine expressed Wuhan-strain SARS-CoV-2 spike. The data belong to a study of Ad26.COV2.S vaccination and SARS-CoV-2 variants. Across the whole study: Participant was drawn from the COV1001 Ad26.COV2.S trial arm. The vaccine Ad26.COV2.S was put into the muscle once, or twice with 56 days between.

Method: immunoSEQ multiplex PCR; TCRdb's copy keeps in-frame clones and lacks some. The table shows 440,000 or so clones, with about nine tenths occurring only once. Material: peripheral blood, obtained in a trial of Ad26.COV2.S vaccine versus placebo. The source of this sequence is a person between 18 and 60 years old who received the Ad26.COV2.S COVID-19 vaccine or a placebo.

This CDR3 is CASSSWVDTQYF. The CDR3, as DNA: TGTGCCAGTAGTTCTTGGGTAGATACGCAGTATTTT. The rearrangement links TRBV19 to TRBJ2-3; no reliable D call. Trimming left V 5 bases short and J 5 bases short, with 8 bases between. The CDR3 extends over 12 amino acids. Germline V CDR1 and CDR2: LNHDA, SQIVND (reference sequence).